Presented here are 13 T cell receptor beta chains from one specimen sequenced in a study of regulatory T cells in long-lasting Graves disease. According to the study, TCR beta libraries were built with iRepertoire HTBI primers and CDR3-region Arm-PCR. TCRdb reprocessed the multiplex PCR reads via MiXCR and lists one record per CDR3 protein. The sample yields under 450,000 distinct CDR3 sequences, 20% to 25% seen once. Sample time point: persistent/refractory GD, antithyroid drugs over 5 years with positive TRAb. PBMC-extracted RNA yielded the TCR library. The material was peripheral blood mononuclear cells (PBMCs), obtained when the disease was refractory, from a patient treated with antithyroid drugs. Receptors were obtained from a female donor with Graves disease.

The chain couples TRBV15 to TRBJ1-4; tentatively, D is TRBD1 (6 bases). Trimming pared 5 bases from V and 9 bases from J, leaving 22 bases between. The CDR3 contains 16 residues. Germline CDR1 LNHNV, CDR2 YYDKDF (reference sequence). The CDR3 reads CATSPPAGGGQKKLFF. The CDR3 DNA is TGTGCCACCAGCCCACCGGCGGGGGGGGGGCAAAAAAAACTGTTTTTT.

This sequence joins TRBV19 and TRBJ2-1; a weak D match, TRBD1 (5 bases). Trimming took 5 bases from V and 8 from J, leaving 13 bases between them. This CDR3 has 13 residues. The germline gives CDR1 LNHDA, CDR2 SQIVND (reference sequence). CDR3 in amino acids: CASSASTVDEQFF. In nucleotides, the CDR3 is TGTGCCAGTAGTGCGTCGACAGTCGATGAGCAGTTCTTC.

The CDR3 reads CASSLGGLAGQHRTDTQYF. Written as DNA, the CDR3 is TGTGCCAGCAGCTTAGGGGGACTAGCGGGACAACACCGCACAGATACGCAGTATTTT. This chain uses TRBV7-9 with TRBJ2-3; 13 bases line up with TRBD2. The CDR3 loop spans 19 amino acids. The germline gives CDR1 SEHNR, CDR2 FQNEAQ (reference sequence). The V segment lost 1 base and the J segment 1 base; nucleotides outside the gene matches: 8.

This clonotype was detected ten times or more. The J gene is TRBJ2-7, the V gene TRBV28; D may be TRBD2 (7 bases). The CDR3 has 14 amino acids. Trimming removed 1 base from V and 3 bases from J, with 10 bases in between. Germline CDR1 is MDHEN and CDR2 is SYDVKM. CDR3 loop: CASSLLRGGYEQYF. As DNA, the CDR3 is TGTGCCAGCAGTTTATTAAGGGGGGGCTACGAGCAGTACTTC.

In its sample, this clonotype was seen a few times. The genes are TRBV28 and TRBJ1-5; 7 bases are shared with TRBD1. CDR3 length: 16 residues. V lost 5 bases to trimming and J lost 4 bases; unmatched junction nucleotides: 11. Germline loops: CDR1 MDHEN, CDR2 SYDVKM. The CDR3 reads CASSRESFRGNQPQHF. The CDR3 coding sequence is TGTGCCAGCAGTCGAGAGTCGTTCAGGGGGAATCAGCCCCAGCATTTT.

This clonotype showed up just a few times. The chain has TRBV28 and TRBJ2-3; no firm D call. The length of the CDR3 is 16 residues. Trimming took 4 bases from V and 1 from J, leaving 15 bases between them. Per the germline V gene, CDR1 is MDHEN and CDR2 is SYDVKM. This CDR3 reads CASSSQFSVGTDTQYF. The CDR3 nucleotides are TGTGCCAGCAGTTCTCAGTTTAGTGTGGGCACAGATACGCAGTATTTT.

This clonotype was counted many times. The J gene is TRBJ1-1, the V gene TRBV28; D is undetermined. The CDR3 runs 13 residues. V was cut by 7 bases and J by 1 base, with 10 bases left in between. The germline CDR1 and CDR2 sequences are MDHEN and SYDVKM. DNA of the CDR3: TGTGCCAGCACATTAATTTCGAACACTGAAGCTTTCTTT. Its protein product is CASTLISNTEAFF.

The table lists this clonotype with many counts. This sequence joins TRBV7-3 and TRBJ2-5; D remains ambiguous. Germline CDR1 is SGHTA and CDR2 is FQGTGA. The CDR3 covers 13 residues. Between the trimmed V and J ends, which lost 4 bases and 4 bases, there was a span of 10 bases. CDR3 in amino acids: CASSSTLGETQYF. The CDR3 DNA sequence: TGTGCCAGCAGCTCCACCCTCGGAGAGACCCAGTACTTC.

This clonotype occurred a few times. This chain joins TRBV7-9 and TRBJ2-2; 11 positions match TRBD2. The length of the CDR3 is 16 residues. With V trimmed by 5 bases and J by 6 bases, 8 bases remained unmatched. In germline, CDR1 is SEHNR, CDR2 FQNEAQ (reference sequence). CDR3 sequence (DNA): TGTGCCAGCAGCCGCCTTCTAGCGGGAGGTTCCGGGGAGCTGTTTTTT. Its protein is CASSRLLAGGSGELFF. Looking up the rest from reference TRBV7-9 and TRBJ2-2 gives the full variable domain: DTGVSQNPRHKITKRGQNVTFRCDPISEHNRLYWYRQTLGQGPEFLTYFQNEAQLEKSRLLSDRFSAERPKGSFSTLEIQRTEQGDSAMYLCASSRLLAGGSGELFFGEGSRLTVL.

This clonotype was counted a few times. The chain couples TRBV29-1 to TRBJ2-7; 8 bases match TRBD2. Losses at the gene ends were 1 base for V and 0 bases for J; bases not matched to a gene: 11. This CDR3 has 17 amino acids. The germline V gene has CDR1 SQVTM and CDR2 ANQGSEA. The CDR3 is CSVEVDSGSTFSYEQYF. CDR3 sequence (DNA): TGCAGCGTTGAAGTTGACAGCGGGAGTACATTCTCCTACGAGCAGTACTTC.

This chain uses TRBV6-5 with TRBJ1-2; 10 bases match TRBD1. Trimming took 2 bases from V and 3 from J; bases not matched to a gene: 3. The CDR3 sequence is 15 residues long. In germline, CDR1 is MNHEY, CDR2 SVGAGI. The CDR3 bases are TGTGCCAGCAGTTACGGACAGGGGGGCCACTATGGCTACACCTTC. Protein product: CASSYGQGGHYGYTF.

In its sample, this clonotype was seen once. The gene calls are TRBV4-3 and TRBJ2-7; TRBD2 agrees at 7 bases. Germline assignment: CDR1 LGHNA and CDR2 YSLEER. The V and J ends lost 1 base and 2 bases, in that order; junction bases with no gene match: 11. This CDR3 comprises 17 residues. CDR3 amino acids: CASSQGFFGLGAYEQYF. CDR3 coding DNA: TGCGCCAGCAGCCAAGGTTTTTTTGGACTAGGGGCCTACGAGCAGTACTTC.

This clonotype was recorded at least ten times. The chain employs TRBV28 and TRBJ2-5; D ambiguous. The CDR3 has 13 residues. The ends were cut back, 8 bases at V and 1 base at J, with 11 bases in the middle. The V gene's germline CDR1 is MDHEN and CDR2 SYDVKM. The CDR3 protein is CASHSQVQETQYF. In nucleotides, the CDR3 is TGTGCCAGCCATTCGCAAGTCCAAGAGACCCAGTACTTC.